Listed below are T cell receptor beta chains from one sample, sequenced in a study of technical replicates of blood from a handful of donors. TCRdb's table, derived via immunoSEQ multiplex PCR, lists solely in-frame clones and lacks some. Of 70,000 to 85,000 clones in the sample, approximately 97% are singletons; the top ten hold 0.15% to 0.2%. Input material: T cells isolated from PBMCs. Receptors originate from a human donor in good health. Both conserved end residues are part of each CDR3. The D gene is left open where the match is weak. Clone size appears in some rows only: once, few, many, or a class for an expanded clone.

DNA	CDR3	size	J	V	D
TGCAGCGTTGAAACGGACACCACAGATACGCAGTATTTT	CSVETDTTDTQYF	.	TRBJ2-3	TRBV29-1	.
TGTGCCAGCAGCTTAGCCCCGTCGGGACTAGCGGAGTACGAGCAGTACTTC	CASSLAPSGLAEYEQYF	.	TRBJ2-7	TRBV11-2	TRBD2
TGTGCCAGCAGCCAAGCGGTTTCGGGCGAGCAGTACTTC	CASSQAVSGEQYF	.	TRBJ2-7	TRBV14	.
TGTGCCAGCAGTTCCGGGGACAGGCGGGACGAGCAGTACTTC	CASSSGDRRDEQYF	once	TRBJ2-7	TRBV28	TRBD1
TGTGCCAGCAGCTCTATTTCCACAGATACGCAGTATTTT	CASSSISTDTQYF	.	TRBJ2-3	TRBV11-3	.
TGTGCCACCAGCAGAGGCGGGTATCAGCCCCAGCATTTT	CATSRGGYQPQHF	once	TRBJ1-5	TRBV15	.
TGTGCCAGCAGTACGGGACTAGAGGTTCCAGATACGCAGTATTTT	CASSTGLEVPDTQYF	.	TRBJ2-3	TRBV6-1	TRBD2
TGTGCCTGGAGTGACGGGACTAGCGGGGGGAGGCAGTTCTTC	CAWSDGTSGGRQFF	.	TRBJ2-1	TRBV30	TRBD2
TGTGCCAGCAGTGACGGGACTAGCGGCCCCTACGAGCAGTACTTC	CASSDGTSGPYEQYF	once	TRBJ2-7	TRBV28	TRBD2
TGTGCCATCAGTGAGTCGCTAGCGGGGACCCAAGAGACCCAGTACTTC	CAISESLAGTQETQYF	.	TRBJ2-5	TRBV10-3	TRBD2
TGTGCCAGCAGCCCACAGGGGAGCACAGATACGCAGTATTTT	CASSPQGSTDTQYF	.	TRBJ2-3	TRBV7-9	TRBD1